The 19 T cell receptor beta chains below come from one sample, sequenced in a study of CD8+CD57+ T cells in acquired aplastic anemia. Investigators profiled TCR beta VDJ and CDR3 from genomic DNA template. TCRdb re-analysed the reads in MiXCR, keeping a single row per CDR3 protein. The sample contains roughly 40,000 distinct CDR3 sequences, roughly 65% of which appear only once. Material for sequencing was sorted CD4+, CD8+, or CD8+CD57+ T cells (not recorded which) from PBMCs. The receptors originated from a human donor in good health, serving as a control.

J is TRBJ1-6 and V is TRBV20-1, with D possibly being TRBD1 (5 bases). This CDR3 is built from 16 residues. Trimming pared 0 bases from V and 6 bases from J, leaving 15 bases between. Germline CDR1 reads DFQATT; CDR2 reads SNEGSKA (reference sequence). CDR3 amino acids: CSARDVTRVGNSPLHF. As DNA, the CDR3 is TGCAGTGCTAGAGACGTTACCAGGGTTGGTAATTCACCCCTCCACTTT.

The genes are TRBV19 and TRBJ2-5, with 8 positions matching TRBD1. V lost 6 bases to trimming and J lost 5 bases; unmatched junction nucleotides: 5. Germline V gives CDR1 LNHDA, CDR2 SQIVND (reference sequence). The CDR3 loop spans 13 amino acids. The CDR3 bases are TGTGCCAGTAGGCGTAACAGGGGGGAGACCCAGTACTTC. Translated: CASRRNRGETQYF.

V is TRBV29-1 and J is TRBJ2-7; D might be TRBD2 (6 bases). CDR3 length: 14 residues. Between the trimmed V and J ends, which lost 4 bases and 1 base, there was a span of 14 bases. Germline V lookup: CDR1 SQVTM, CDR2 ANQGSEA. The CDR3 nucleotides read TGCAGCGTTGCTTCTAGCGCCCGATCCTACGAGCAGTACTTC. Amino acids: CSVASSARSYEQYF.

In the case of this clonotype: An end of the junction does not agree with germline; a read error may underlie this. The V gene is TRBV10-2, the J gene TRBJ2-3; weak D call: TRBD2 (5 bases). The CDR3 length is 13 residues. CDR1 WSHSY and CDR2 SAAADI come from the germline V gene. The CDR3 loop is CATKLEGTDTQYF. The DNA for the CDR3 is TGTGCCACGAAGCTGGAGGGCACAGATACGCAGTATTTT.

The V and J genes are TRBV2 and TRBJ1-6; a possible D gene is TRBD1 (5 bases). The CDR3 sequence is 15 residues long. V was pared by 3 bases and J by 7 bases, with 13 bases between. Germline V gene data show CDR1 as SNHLY and CDR2 as FYNNEI. The CDR3 is CASSDRVLVNSPLHF. Here the CDR3 DNA reads TGTGCCAGCAGTGACAGGGTATTGGTGAATTCACCCCTCCACTTT. The variable domain in full, with the rest retrieved from reference TRBV2 and TRBJ1-6, is EPEVTQTPSHQVTQMGQEVILRCVPISNHLYFYWYRQILGQKVEFLVSFYNNEISEKSEIFDDQFSVERPDGSNFTLKIRSTKLEDSAMYFCASSDRVLVNSPLHFGNGTRLTVT.

V gene TRBV7-3 combines with J gene TRBJ2-5; D is unclear. V was shortened by 5 bases and J by 5 bases, with 12 bases between the two germline ends. Germline V gene lookup returns CDR1 SGHTA and CDR2 FQGTGA. The CDR3 spans 13 residues. The CDR3 protein is CASSVLRGETQYF. Here the CDR3 DNA reads TGTGCCAGCAGCGTACTCCGTGGGGAGACCCAGTACTTC.

This clonotype was detected only a few times. The V gene is TRBV29-1, the J gene TRBJ2-5; D possibly uses TRBD1 or TRBD2 (5 bases each). This CDR3 is built from 14 residues. V was clipped by 3 bases and J by 5 bases, with 16 bases between them. Germline V gene lookup returns CDR1 SQVTM and CDR2 ANQGSEA. The CDR3: CSVDWQGSGETQYF. In DNA, the CDR3 is TGCAGCGTTGATTGGCAGGGCTCGGGGGAGACCCAGTACTTC.

The V gene is TRBV7-2, the J gene TRBJ1-1; TRBD1 matches 8 bases. CDR3 length: 14 residues. CDR1 is SGHTA and CDR2 is FQGNSA in the germline V gene. Unmatched junction bases numbered 5, after V lost 1 base and J lost 7 bases. CDR3: CASSLGTGRIEAFF. Here the CDR3 DNA reads TGTGCCAGCAGCTTAGGGACAGGGAGGATTGAAGCTTTCTTT.

The V call is TRBV14, the J call TRBJ1-2; weak D call: TRBD1 (6 bases). The CDR3 has 14 residues. The germline CDR1 and CDR2 sequences are SGHDN and FVKESK. V was pared by 6 bases and J by 4 bases, with 15 bases between. The CDR3 is CASSPGQESYGYTF. DNA for the CDR3: TGTGCCAGCAGTCCGGGACAAGAGTCCTATGGCTACACCTTC. The full variable domain, completed using reference TRBV14 and TRBJ1-2, is EAGVTQFPSHSVIEKGQTVTLRCDPISGHDNLYWYRRVMGKEIKFLLHFVKESKQDESGMPNNRFLAERTGGTYSTLKVQPAELEDSGVYFCASSPGQESYGYTFGSGTRLTVV.

The chain is built from TRBV11-2 and TRBJ2-3; D is undetermined. V lost 1 base and J lost 3, with 8 bases in between. From germline, CDR1 is SGHAT and CDR2 FQNNGV. The CDR3 is 14 amino acids. CDR3 region: CASSLVGQTDTQYF. DNA for the CDR3: TGTGCCAGCAGCTTAGTTGGGCAGACAGATACGCAGTATTTT.

The gene calls are TRBV5-4 and TRBJ2-3; 9 bases agree with TRBD2. The germline V gene has CDR1 SGHNT and CDR2 YYREEE (reference sequence). This CDR3 is 15 amino acids long. V shed 1 base, J shed 1 base, and the junction held 1 base outside the gene matches. The CDR3 DNA reads as TGTGCCAGCAGCTTGCGGACTAGCGGCACAGATACGCAGTATTTT. It codes for CASSLRTSGTDTQYF.

V gene TRBV6-1 combines with J gene TRBJ1-5; D remains unclear. The V end lost 6 bases, the J end lost 6 bases, and 15 bases lay between the germline ends. The CDR3 runs 14 residues. Germline CDR1 is MNHNS and CDR2 is SASEGT. The CDR3 DNA reads as TGTGCCAGCAGCCAGCCGGGGTCCGGTCAGCCCCAGCATTTT. It translates to CASSQPGSGQPQHF.

The rearrangement links TRBV19 to TRBJ2-3; 8 positions agree with TRBD2. Germline CDR1 is LNHDA and CDR2 is SQIVND (reference sequence). V was clipped by 5 bases and J by 3 bases; unmatched bases: 4. The CDR3 covers 14 residues. The chain's CDR3 is CASSVIAGTDTQYF. The CDR3 bases are TGTGCCAGTAGTGTCATAGCGGGGACAGATACGCAGTATTTT.

The gene calls are TRBV15 and TRBJ1-1; D possibly corresponds to TRBD1 (6 bases). This CDR3 is 13 amino acids long. Trimming left V 3 bases short and J 5 bases short, with 10 bases between. Germline V lookup: CDR1 LNHNV, CDR2 YYDKDF (reference sequence). CDR3 protein: CATSSEGGTEAFF. CDR3 coding DNA: TGTGCCACCAGCAGTGAGGGGGGGACTGAAGCTTTCTTT.

The chain links TRBV7-1 to TRBJ2-4; D tentatively fits TRBD1 or TRBD2 (6 bases each). TRBV7-1 is designated an ORF whose function remains uncertain. The V end was cut by 3 bases, the J end by 7 bases, with 31 bases between. There are 20 residues in the CDR3. CDR3 coding DNA: TGTGCCAGCAGCTCGATTGGCATACAGGGCTCCGGAGGGTATCGGAACATTCAGTACTTC. Translated, it gives CASSSIGIQGSGGYRNIQYF.

The CDR3 spells CASSLFGAQYF. The CDR3 nucleotides read TGCGCCAGCAGCCTTTTCGGGGCCCAGTACTTC. This chain links TRBV4-3 with TRBJ2-5, with D maybe TRBD2 (5 bases). The CDR3 runs to 11 residues. CDR1 is LGHNA, CDR2 YSLEER, per germline. Trimming removed 4 bases from V and 9 bases from J, with 9 bases in between.

V gene TRBV24-1 combines with J gene TRBJ2-1, with D perhaps matching TRBD2 (6 bases). CDR3 length: 15 residues. Germline CDR1 and CDR2: KGHDR and SFDVKD. Trimming took 3 bases from V and 10 from J, leaving 18 bases between them. The DNA for the CDR3 is TGTGCCACCAGTGATATCGGGACTGCCTGGGAAGAGCAGTTCTTC. Translation gives CATSDIGTAWEEQFF.

Relative to its sample, this clonotype is medium-sized. The rearrangement uses TRBV29-1 and TRBJ1-3; TRBD1 matches at 7 bases. Germline CDR1 SQVTM, CDR2 ANQGSEA. The V and J ends lost 5 bases and 2 bases, in that order; junction bases with no gene match: 6. The CDR3 extends over 14 amino acids. CDR3: CSVTFTGAGNTIYF. The CDR3 nucleotides are TGCAGCGTTACTTTCACAGGGGCTGGAAACACCATATATTTT. Filled out from reference TRBV29-1 and TRBJ1-3, the complete variable domain reads SAVISQKPSRDICQRGTSLTIQCQVDSQVTMMFWYRQQPGQSLTLIATANQGSEATYESGFVIDKFPISRPNLTFSTLTVSNMSPEDSSIYLCSVTFTGAGNTIYFGEGSWLTVV.

This clonotype was detected many times. The chain is built from TRBV20-1 and TRBJ1-2; TRBD1 matches at 7 bases. The J segment lost 5 bases and the V segment lost 2 bases, leaving 17 bases of the junction unmatched. The germline CDR1 and CDR2 sequences are DFQATT and SNEGSKA (reference sequence). This CDR3 region has 17 residues. CDR3 residues: CSARSMQQGKTSYGYTF. CDR3 nucleotides: TGCAGTGCTAGATCAATGCAACAGGGGAAAACCTCATATGGCTACACCTTC.